This is a list of T cell receptor beta chains from one sample in a study of untreated major depressive disorder. The table came from immunoSEQ multiplex PCR; TCRdb's copy has only in-frame clones and leaves some out. Of approximately 24,000 clones in the sample, 90% to 95% are singletons; the top ten hold 0.7% to 0.85%. The sample was CD4+ T cells from PBMCs. Receptors originate from a woman in her twenties or thirties with major depressive disorder. Each CDR3 is given with its conserved first and last residue. The order of the fields is CDR3 DNA, CDR3 protein, J gene, V gene, CDR3 length, clone size, D gene. D genes are given only for firm matches. Only some rows state a clone size, as once, few, many or a class for expanded clones.

CDR3nt: TGTGCCAGCAGTGAGGTAGGCGGATGGGGCACAGATACGCAGTATTTT; CDR3aa: CASSEVGGWGTDTQYF; j_gene: TRBJ2-3; v_gene: TRBV25-1; len: 16; abundance: -; d_gene: -
CDR3nt: TGTGCCAGCAGCCCCCGCCCGAGGACGAACACTGAAGCTTTCTTT; CDR3aa: CASSPRPRTNTEAFF; j_gene: TRBJ1-1; v_gene: TRBV13; len: 15; abundance: -; d_gene: -
CDR3nt: TGTGCCAGCAGTGCGGGACAGGGAGGAGAAAAACTGTTTTTT; CDR3aa: CASSAGQGGEKLFF; j_gene: TRBJ1-4; v_gene: TRBV6-1; len: 14; abundance: -; d_gene: TRBD1
CDR3nt: TGTGCCAGCAGTACTATAGCAGCGGGGGTAGCCAAAAACATTCAGTACTTC; CDR3aa: CASSTIAAGVAKNIQYF; j_gene: TRBJ2-4; v_gene: TRBV27; len: 17; abundance: -; d_gene: TRBD2
CDR3nt: TGTGCCAGTAGTAGTGACAGGGACACTGAAGCTTTCTTT; CDR3aa: CASSSDRDTEAFF; j_gene: TRBJ1-1; v_gene: TRBV19; len: 13; abundance: -; d_gene: TRBD1
CDR3nt: TGTGCCAGCAGCTTAGTTGGGCAGCCCCAGCATTTT; CDR3aa: CASSLVGQPQHF; j_gene: TRBJ1-5; v_gene: TRBV7-9; len: 12; abundance: -; d_gene: -
CDR3nt: TGTGCCAGCAGCCAAGCAGATCCGGGACAGTTACGGAAACTGTTTTTT; CDR3aa: CASSQADPGQLRKLFF; j_gene: TRBJ1-4; v_gene: TRBV14; len: 16; abundance: -; d_gene: TRBD1
CDR3nt: TGTGCCAGCAGCTTAGCCGCGGGAGCCCCTCGGGAGCAGTACTTC; CDR3aa: CASSLAAGAPREQYF; j_gene: TRBJ2-7; v_gene: TRBV7-9; len: 15; abundance: -; d_gene: TRBD2
CDR3nt: TGTGCCAGCTCAGACGCCTCTGTCACAGATACGCAGTATTTT; CDR3aa: CASSDASVTDTQYF; j_gene: TRBJ2-3; v_gene: TRBV18; len: 14; abundance: -; d_gene: -
CDR3nt: TGTGCCAGCAGTTACTCCCGGGGTAGGCTTAACAATGAGCAGTTCTTC; CDR3aa: CASSYSRGRLNNEQFF; j_gene: TRBJ2-1; v_gene: TRBV6-5; len: 16; abundance: once; d_gene: -
CDR3nt: TGCGCCAGCAGCTGGACAGGGGAAGGCTACGAGCAGTACTTC; CDR3aa: CASSWTGEGYEQYF; j_gene: TRBJ2-7; v_gene: TRBV5-1; len: 14; abundance: -; d_gene: TRBD1
CDR3nt: TGCGCCAGCAGTCAAGGGGAGCGGACCGGGGAGCTGTTTTTT; CDR3aa: CASSQGERTGELFF; j_gene: TRBJ2-2; v_gene: TRBV4-1; len: 14; abundance: -; d_gene: -
CDR3nt: TGTGCCAGCAGCCTAAGGACTAGCGGGAGGGCAGATACGCAGTATTTT; CDR3aa: CASSLRTSGRADTQYF; j_gene: TRBJ2-3; v_gene: TRBV11-2; len: 16; abundance: few; d_gene: TRBD2
CDR3nt: TGTGCCAGCAACAGGGCGGATTCACCCCTCCACTTT; CDR3aa: CASNRADSPLHF; j_gene: TRBJ1-6; v_gene: TRBV6-1; len: 12; abundance: -; d_gene: -
CDR3nt: TGTGCCAGCAGCATGACAGGGTCCCCCCCGTACTTC; CDR3aa: CASSMTGSPPYF; j_gene: TRBJ2-7; v_gene: TRBV7-3; len: 12; abundance: -; d_gene: TRBD1
CDR3nt: TGTGCCAGCAGCCGAAGGACAGAGCACTTACAAGAGACCCAGTACTTC; CDR3aa: CASSRRTEHLQETQYF; j_gene: TRBJ2-5; v_gene: TRBV7-2; len: 16; abundance: -; d_gene: -
CDR3nt: TGTGCCAGCAGCGGAGGGGTGGCAGGCTACACCTTC; CDR3aa: CASSGGVAGYTF; j_gene: TRBJ1-2; v_gene: TRBV9; len: 12; abundance: -; d_gene: -
CDR3nt: TGTGCCACCAGCAGGGGGACAGGGGGCGATGAAAAACTGTTTTTT; CDR3aa: CATSRGTGGDEKLFF; j_gene: TRBJ1-4; v_gene: TRBV15; len: 15; abundance: -; d_gene: TRBD1
CDR3nt: TGTGCCAGCAGGGAGGACGGCCACCTCACAGATACGCAGTATTTT; CDR3aa: CASREDGHLTDTQYF; j_gene: TRBJ2-3; v_gene: TRBV7-2; len: 15; abundance: once; d_gene: -